The clone carrying this T cell receptor (beta chain) has just one count. In the source study's methods: Nucleated cell counts were estimated from reference gene primer amplification. Libraries were prepared by immunoSEQ multiplex PCR; TCRdb keeps only in-frame clonotypes and omits some of them. V and J calls and clone size are copied from that table; D and trimming were computed from the DNA. The sample records under 300,000 clones, about 86% being singletons. The CDR3 is made up of 16 amino acids. In germline, CDR1 is SGHAT, CDR2 FQNNGV. Trimming cost V 6 bases and J 1 base, with 13 bases left between them. This entry belongs to a study of blood T cell repertoires in COVID-19.

This TCR derives from a woman in her forties with acute COVID-19. The chain joins TRBV11-2 to TRBJ2-6; D gene unclear. The sample consisted of PBMCs or T cells enriched from blood (not recorded which). CDR3 loop: CASRKPGQSGANVLTF. CDR3 nucleotides: TGTGCCAGCAGAAAACCTGGGCAGTCTGGGGCCAACGTCCTGACTTTC.